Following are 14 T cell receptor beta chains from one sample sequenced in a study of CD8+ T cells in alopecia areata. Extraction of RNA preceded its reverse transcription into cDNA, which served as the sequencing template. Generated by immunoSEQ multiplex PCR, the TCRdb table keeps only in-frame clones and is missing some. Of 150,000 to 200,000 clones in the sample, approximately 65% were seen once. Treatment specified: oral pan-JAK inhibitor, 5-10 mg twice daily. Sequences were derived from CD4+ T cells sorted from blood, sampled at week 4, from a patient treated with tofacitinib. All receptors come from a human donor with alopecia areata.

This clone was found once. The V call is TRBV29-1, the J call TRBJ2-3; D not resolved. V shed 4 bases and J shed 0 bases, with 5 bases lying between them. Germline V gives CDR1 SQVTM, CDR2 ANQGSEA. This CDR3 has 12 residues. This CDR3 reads CSVVLSTDTQYF. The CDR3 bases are TGCAGCGTTGTACTGAGCACAGATACGCAGTATTTT.

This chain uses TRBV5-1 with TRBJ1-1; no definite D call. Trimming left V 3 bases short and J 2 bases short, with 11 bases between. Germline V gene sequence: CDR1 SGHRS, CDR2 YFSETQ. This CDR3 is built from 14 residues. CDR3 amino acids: CASSYDGGNTEAFF. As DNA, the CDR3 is TGCGCCAGCAGCTATGACGGAGGTAACACTGAAGCTTTCTTT.

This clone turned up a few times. Here the CDR3 reads CASSGSGASPLHF. CDR3 in DNA: TGTGCCAGCAGCGGAAGTGGAGCCTCACCCCTCCACTTT. The chain employs TRBV7-9 and TRBJ1-6; D gene uncertain. The CDR3 contains 13 residues. CDR1 and CDR2 from the germline V gene are SEHNR and FQNEAQ (reference sequence). V gave up 5 bases and J gave up 10 bases, with 12 bases separating them.

CDR3: CASSPGSGGETQYF. In DNA, the CDR3 is TGTGCCAGCAGCCCGGGGAGTGGTGGAGAGACCCAGTACTTC. V usage is TRBV7-9 and J usage is TRBJ2-5; D might be TRBD2 (5 bases). Trimming left V 5 bases short and J 4 bases short, with 14 bases between. The CDR3 sequence is 14 residues long. Germline-derived CDR1 and CDR2 are SEHNR and FQNEAQ (reference sequence).

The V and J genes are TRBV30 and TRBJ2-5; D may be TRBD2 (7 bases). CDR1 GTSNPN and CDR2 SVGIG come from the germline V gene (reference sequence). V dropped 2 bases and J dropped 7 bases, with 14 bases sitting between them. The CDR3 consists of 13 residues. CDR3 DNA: TGTGCCTGGAGTTACGAGAGGGGGGGGACCCAGTACTTC. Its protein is CAWSYERGGTQYF.

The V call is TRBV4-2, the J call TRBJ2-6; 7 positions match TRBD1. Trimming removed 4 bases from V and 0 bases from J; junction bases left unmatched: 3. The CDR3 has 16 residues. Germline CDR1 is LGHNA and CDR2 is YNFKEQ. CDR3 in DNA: TGTGCCAGCAGCCGACAGGGTCCCTCTGGGGCCAACGTCCTGACTTTC. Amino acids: CASSRQGPSGANVLTF.

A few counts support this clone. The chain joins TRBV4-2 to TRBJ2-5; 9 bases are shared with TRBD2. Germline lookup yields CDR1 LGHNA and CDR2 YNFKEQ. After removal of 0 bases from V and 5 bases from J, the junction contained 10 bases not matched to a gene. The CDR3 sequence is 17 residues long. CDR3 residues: CASSQDLRGGAGETQYF. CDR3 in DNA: TGTGCCAGCAGCCAAGACCTCCGCGGGGGGGCCGGGGAGACCCAGTACTTC.

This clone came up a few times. The CDR3 loop reads CAWSVAVGYYGYTF. CDR3 coding DNA: TGTGCCTGGAGTGTGGCGGTGGGTTACTATGGCTACACCTTC. The chain carries TRBV30 and TRBJ1-2; D call uncertain. Trimming removed 0 bases from V and 3 bases from J, with 11 bases in between. Germline V gene data show CDR1 as GTSNPN and CDR2 as SVGIG (reference sequence). The CDR3 runs to 14 residues.

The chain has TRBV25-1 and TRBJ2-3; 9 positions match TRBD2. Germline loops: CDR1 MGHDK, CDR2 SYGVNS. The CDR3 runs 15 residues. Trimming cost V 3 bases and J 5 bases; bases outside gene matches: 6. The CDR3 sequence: CASSDAGGPGDTQYF. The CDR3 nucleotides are TGTGCCAGCAGTGATGCGGGGGGGCCGGGAGATACGCAGTATTTT.

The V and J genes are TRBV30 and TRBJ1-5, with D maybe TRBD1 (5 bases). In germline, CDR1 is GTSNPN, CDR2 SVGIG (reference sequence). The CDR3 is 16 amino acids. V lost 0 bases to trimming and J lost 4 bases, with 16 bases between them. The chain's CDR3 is CAWSVQDGLANQPQHF. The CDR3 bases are TGTGCCTGGAGTGTACAGGACGGTTTAGCAAATCAGCCCCAGCATTTT.

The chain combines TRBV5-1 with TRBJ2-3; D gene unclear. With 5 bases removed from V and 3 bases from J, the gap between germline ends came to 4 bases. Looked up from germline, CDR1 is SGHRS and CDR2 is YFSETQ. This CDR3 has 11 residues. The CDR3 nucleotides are TGCGCCAGCAGGACTACAGATACGCAGTATTTT. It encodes CASRTTDTQYF.

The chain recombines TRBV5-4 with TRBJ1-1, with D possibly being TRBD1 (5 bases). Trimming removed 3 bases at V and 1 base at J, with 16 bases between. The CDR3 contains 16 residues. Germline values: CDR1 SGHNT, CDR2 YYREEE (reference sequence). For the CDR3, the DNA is TGTGCCAGCAGCTCGGGCCTCAGGGTGACGAACACTGAAGCTTTCTTT. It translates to CASSSGLRVTNTEAFF.

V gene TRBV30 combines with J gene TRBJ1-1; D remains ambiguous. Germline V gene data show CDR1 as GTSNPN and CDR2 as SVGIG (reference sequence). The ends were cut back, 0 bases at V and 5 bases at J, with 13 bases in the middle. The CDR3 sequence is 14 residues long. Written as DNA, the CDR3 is TGTGCCTGGAGTGTATTGCCGGGCAGGACTGAAGCTTTCTTT. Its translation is CAWSVLPGRTEAFF.

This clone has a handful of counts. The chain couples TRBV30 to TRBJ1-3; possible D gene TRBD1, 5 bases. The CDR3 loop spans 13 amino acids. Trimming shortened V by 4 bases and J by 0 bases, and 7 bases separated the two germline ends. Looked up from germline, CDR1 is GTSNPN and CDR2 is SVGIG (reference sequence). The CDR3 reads CAWTDSSGNTIYF. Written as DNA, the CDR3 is TGTGCCTGGACCGACAGCTCTGGAAACACCATATATTTT. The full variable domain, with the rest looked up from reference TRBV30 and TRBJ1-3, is SQTIHQWPATLVQPVGSPLSLECTVEGTSNPNLYWYRQAAGRGLQLLFYSVGIGQISSEVPQNLSASRPQDRQFILSSKKLLLSDSGFYLCAWTDSSGNTIYFGEGSWLTVV.